A single sample gave rise to the 30 T cell receptor beta chains below, sequenced in a study of OX40 agonist ivuxolimab in advanced cancers. Sequencing was performed with immunoSEQ multiplex PCR; in TCRdb, only in-frame clones are kept and a portion is missing. The top ten hold around 25% of the sample, which has more than 70,000 clones, approximately 84% seen once. Here the sequenced sample was CD4+ or CD8+ T cells sorted from blood, taken in a trial of the OX40 agonist ivuxolimab. Receptors were obtained from an adult with an advanced solid tumor such as melanoma, head and neck, liver or kidney cancer.

This clone was seen a few times. This chain connects TRBV7-2 to TRBJ1-6, with D hard to call. The CDR3 spans 14 residues. The ends were cut back, 1 base at V and 5 bases at J, with 6 bases in the middle. Per the germline V gene, CDR1 is SGHTA and CDR2 is FQGNSA. The chain's CDR3 is CASSLGRDNSPLHF. For the CDR3, the DNA is TGTGCCAGCAGCTTAGGTCGAGATAATTCACCCCTCCACTTT.

The table lists this clone with a count of one. The chain is built from TRBV11-2 and TRBJ1-4; D gene uncertain. Trimming stripped 0 bases from V and 5 bases from J, with 10 bases between. The CDR3 contains 15 residues. Per the germline V gene, CDR1 is SGHAT and CDR2 is FQNNGV. CDR3 residues: CASSLDQGRNEKLFF. In nucleotides, the CDR3 is TGTGCCAGCAGCTTAGATCAAGGCAGGAATGAAAAACTGTTTTTT.

The V gene is TRBV7-8, the J gene TRBJ2-1; the D is unclear. V was trimmed by 1 base and J by 5 bases, leaving 6 bases between them. Per germline, CDR1 SGHVS and CDR2 FQNEAQ. CDR3 length: 13 amino acids. CDR3 in amino acids: CASSLDRNNEQFF. CDR3 bases: TGTGCCAGCAGCTTAGACAGAAACAATGAGCAGTTCTTC.

The J gene is TRBJ2-3, the V gene TRBV19, with TRBD2 identical over 10 bases. V lost 5 bases to trimming and J lost 4 bases; unmatched junction nucleotides: 9. In germline, CDR1 is LNHDA, CDR2 SQIVND (reference sequence). CDR3 length: 16 residues. The CDR3, as DNA: TGTGCCAGTAGTCCGAAGGGAGCGGGAGGGTCAGATACGCAGTATTTT. Protein sequence: CASSPKGAGGSDTQYF.

This clone came up once. The J gene is TRBJ1-6, the V gene TRBV4-3; 12 bases are shared with TRBD1. CDR1 is LGHNA, CDR2 YSLEER, per germline. This CDR3 spans 16 amino acids. After removal of 4 bases from V and 10 bases from J, the junction contained 8 bases not matched to a gene. CDR3 sequence (DNA): TGCGCCAGCAGCCGGGTAGGGACAGGGGGCGACTCACCCCTCCACTTT. Its translation is CASSRVGTGGDSPLHF.

The count of this clone is one. The rearrangement uses TRBV6-5 and TRBJ2-5; D may be TRBD1 or TRBD2 (5 bases each). V was shortened by 2 bases and J by 5 bases, with 12 bases between the two germline ends. Germline V gene data show CDR1 as MNHEY and CDR2 as SVGAGI. This CDR3 comprises 14 residues. The CDR3, as DNA: TGTGCCAGCAGTTACCACACTAGGGGTGAGACCCAGTACTTC. Residues: CASSYHTRGETQYF.

The chain recombines TRBV5-1 with TRBJ1-5; maybe TRBD1 (5 bases). V was clipped by 3 bases and J by 1 base, with 8 bases between them. The germline CDR1 and CDR2 sequences are SGHRS and YFSETQ. CDR3 length: 14 amino acids. Here the CDR3 DNA reads TGCGCCAGCAGCTCAAGACAGAGCAATCAGCCCCAGCATTTT. It codes for CASSSRQSNQPQHF. Complete variable domain (other parts from reference TRBV5-1 and TRBJ1-5): KAGVTQTPRYLIKTRGQQVTLSCSPISGHRSVSWYQQTPGQGLQFLFEYFSETQRNKGNFPGRFSGRQFSNSRSEMNVSTLELGDSALYLCASSSRQSNQPQHFGDGTRLSIL.

The rearrangement uses TRBV7-8 and TRBJ2-1, with 7 nucleotides matching TRBD1. The V gene end was trimmed by 0 bases and the J gene end by 2 bases; junction bases not matched to a gene: 1. The CDR3 length is 15 residues. The germline V gene has CDR1 SGHVS and CDR2 FQNEAQ. In DNA form, the CDR3 reads TGTGCCAGCAGCTTAGCGCAGGGGGCCTACAATGAGCAGTTCTTC. Residues: CASSLAQGAYNEQFF.

The V gene is TRBV2, the J gene TRBJ2-7; TRBD1 or TRBD2 may be the D gene (5 bases each). V was cut by 6 bases and J by 6 bases, with 21 bases left in between. Germline lookup yields CDR1 SNHLY and CDR2 FYNNEI. The CDR3 length is 15 residues. The CDR3: CASSEERAGLSEQYF. The CDR3 nucleotides read TGTGCCAGCAGCGAGGAGAGGGCAGGGCTAAGCGAGCAGTACTTC. Based on the CDR3 plus reference TRBV2 and TRBJ2-7, the full variable domain is EPEVTQTPSHQVTQMGQEVILRCVPISNHLYFYWYRQILGQKVEFLVSFYNNEISEKSEIFDDQFSVERPDGSNFTLKIRSTKLEDSAMYFCASSEERAGLSEQYFGPGTRLTVT.

The genes are TRBV19 and TRBJ1-2; D uncertain. CDR3 length equals 14 residues. Germline V gives CDR1 LNHDA, CDR2 SQIVND (reference sequence). V lost 3 bases and J lost 2, with 10 bases in between. The CDR3 here is CASSIYPANYGYTF. In nucleotides, the CDR3 is TGTGCCAGTAGTATTTATCCCGCCAACTATGGCTACACCTTC.

V and J are TRBV30 and TRBJ1-6; D remains unclear. This CDR3 is built from 13 residues. CDR1 is GTSNPN, CDR2 SVGIG, per germline (reference sequence). V was cut by 2 bases and J by 7 bases, with 9 bases left in between. In DNA form, the CDR3 reads TGTGCCTGGAGTAGGCTACCAAATTCACCCCTCCACTTT. Translating gives CAWSRLPNSPLHF.

This rearrangement joins TRBV6-6 to TRBJ2-1, with no clear D. The CDR3 is 15 residues long. Germline V gene sequence: CDR1 MNHNY, CDR2 SVGAGI (reference sequence). Trimming took 6 bases from V and 8 from J, leaving 20 bases between them. The CDR3 region is CASSHYGMNGHEQFF. The CDR3 region has the DNA TGTGCCAGCAGCCACTATGGGATGAACGGCCATGAGCAGTTCTTC.

V and J are TRBV10-2 and TRBJ1-1, with D tentatively TRBD1 (5 bases). Trimming took 6 bases from V and 4 from J, leaving 18 bases between them. The germline V gene has CDR1 WSHSY and CDR2 SAAADI. This CDR3 has 15 residues. The CDR3 loop reads CASSGVARGVTEAFF. The CDR3 DNA is TGCGCCAGCAGCGGGGTTGCCCGGGGGGTCACTGAAGCTTTCTTT.

The J gene is TRBJ1-2, the V gene TRBV30, with D possibly TRBD1 on 5 matching bases. The germline V gene has CDR1 GTSNPN and CDR2 SVGIG (reference sequence). V was trimmed by 2 bases and J by 8 bases, leaving 12 bases between them. This CDR3 has 12 residues. The CDR3 loop reads CAWSRGWGGYTF. The CDR3 nucleotides read TGTGCCTGGAGTAGGGGATGGGGCGGCTACACCTTC. The full variable domain, completed using reference TRBV30 and TRBJ1-2, is SQTIHQWPATLVQPVGSPLSLECTVEGTSNPNLYWYRQAAGRGLQLLFYSVGIGQISSEVPQNLSASRPQDRQFILSSKKLLLSDSGFYLCAWSRGWGGYTFGSGTRLTVV.

This sequence joins TRBV9 and TRBJ2-1, with D perhaps TRBD2 (5 bases). Germline V CDR1 and CDR2: SGDLS, YYNGEE. The CDR3 totals 15 residues. Trimming took off 4 bases at V and 4 bases at J, with 15 bases between the two ends. Here the CDR3 reads CASSPRPAAYNEQFF. The CDR3, as DNA: TGTGCCAGCAGCCCGCGGCCAGCGGCATACAATGAGCAGTTCTTC.

The rearrangement links TRBV6-5 to TRBJ2-1; D perhaps matches TRBD2 (5 bases). This CDR3 is 14 amino acids long. The germline V gene has CDR1 MNHEY and CDR2 SVGAGI. Trimming stripped 6 bases from V and 9 bases from J, with 18 bases between. The CDR3 loop reads CASSLALLAGEQFF. CDR3 nucleotides: TGTGCCAGCAGCCTAGCTTTGTTGGCGGGTGAGCAGTTCTTC.

This clone has only one observation. The chain recombines TRBV19 with TRBJ1-3; the D gene is possibly TRBD1 (6 bases). V dropped 0 bases and J dropped 2 bases, with 17 bases sitting between them. This CDR3 is built from 18 residues. Germline loops: CDR1 LNHDA, CDR2 SQIVND (reference sequence). CDR3 loop: CASSIDFLQGLAGNTIYF. CDR3 bases: TGTGCCAGTAGTATAGACTTCTTACAGGGTCTCGCTGGAAACACCATATATTTT.

This clone has more than one count but fewer than ten. The chain carries TRBV7-9 and TRBJ2-1; 10 positions agree with TRBD1. The length of the CDR3 is 15 residues. CDR1 is SEHNR and CDR2 is FQNEAQ in the germline V gene (reference sequence). With V trimmed by 5 bases and J by 6 bases, 7 bases remained unmatched. CDR3 bases: TGTGCCAGCAGCAACTGGGGGACAGGGGTCAATGAGCAGTTCTTC. This encodes CASSNWGTGVNEQFF.

This chain uses TRBV2 with TRBJ2-7, with D unresolved. The V end was cut by 5 bases, the J end by 2 bases, with 4 bases between. This CDR3 contains 11 residues. The germline gives CDR1 SNHLY, CDR2 FYNNEI. The CDR3 here is CASSQTYEQYF. The CDR3 coding sequence is TGTGCCAGCAGTCAAACCTACGAGCAGTACTTC.

CDR3 sequence: CASSLDGSNQPQHF. DNA of the CDR3: TGCGCCAGCAGCCTGGACGGATCCAATCAGCCCCAGCATTTT. The chain employs TRBV5-1 and TRBJ1-5; no reliable D call. The CDR3 loop spans 14 amino acids. V gave up 4 bases and J gave up 3 bases, with 11 bases separating them. Germline lookup yields CDR1 SGHRS and CDR2 YFSETQ.

The chain recombines TRBV2 with TRBJ2-2, with D perhaps matching TRBD2 (5 bases). Trimming left V 8 bases short and J 2 bases short, with 12 bases between. Germline V gives CDR1 SNHLY, CDR2 FYNNEI. The CDR3 is 14 amino acids. The CDR3: CASRHRDNTGELFF. The DNA of the CDR3 is TGTGCCAGCCGTCACCGGGATAACACCGGGGAGCTGTTTTTT.

The chain employs TRBV5-5 and TRBJ1-2; D uncertain. The CDR3 totals 13 residues. Germline-derived CDR1 and CDR2 are SGHKS and YYEKEE (reference sequence). V shed 3 bases and J shed 5 bases, with 11 bases lying between them. Here the CDR3 reads CASSSSPGYGYTF. The DNA for the CDR3 is TGTGCCAGCAGCTCTTCACCGGGGTATGGCTACACCTTC.

The chain joins TRBV9 to TRBJ2-5, with D possibly being TRBD1 (7 bases). V lost 0 bases and J lost 5, with 17 bases in between. The CDR3 length is 16 residues. Germline V gene data show CDR1 as SGDLS and CDR2 as YYNGEE. The CDR3: CASSVEAQGGLETQYF. DNA for the CDR3: TGTGCCAGCAGCGTAGAGGCCCAGGGGGGCTTGGAGACCCAGTACTTC.

This chain links TRBV29-1 with TRBJ2-1; 9 bases map to TRBD1. CDR1 and CDR2 (germline): SQVTM, ANQGSEA. V was pared by 6 bases and J by 4 bases, with 1 base of the junction left unmatched. The CDR3 sequence is 12 residues long. The CDR3 spells CSVGQGYNEQFF. The CDR3 bases are TGCAGCGTGGGACAGGGATACAATGAGCAGTTCTTC.

The gene calls are TRBV4-3 and TRBJ2-7, with D unresolved. Germline CDR1 and CDR2: LGHNA and YSLEER. The CDR3 consists of 17 residues. Trimming took 0 bases from V and 0 from J, leaving 15 bases between them. CDR3 DNA: TGCGCCAGCAGCCAAGATGGGCGGAGTTCGCACTCCTACGAGCAGTACTTC. It is translated as CASSQDGRSSHSYEQYF.

This chain joins TRBV2 and TRBJ2-2, with D perhaps assigned TRBD1 or TRBD2 (6 bases each). V lost 7 bases, J lost 7 bases, and 10 bases lay in between. This CDR3 is 12 amino acids long. Germline V gives CDR1 SNHLY, CDR2 FYNNEI. The CDR3 bases are TGTGCCAGCACAGGGGAGGTCGGGGAGCTGTTTTTT. Its protein product is CASTGEVGELFF.

CDR3: CASSSRTRSGYEQYF. CDR3 coding DNA: TGTGCCAGTAGTTCCCGGACCCGGAGTGGCTACGAGCAGTACTTC. This rearrangement joins TRBV19 to TRBJ2-7; D ambiguous. This CDR3 spans 15 amino acids. Trimming removed 5 bases at V and 3 bases at J, with 17 bases between. Germline CDR1 is LNHDA and CDR2 is SQIVND (reference sequence). The full variable domain, rest sourced from reference TRBV19 and TRBJ2-7, is DGGITQSPKYLFRKEGQNVTLSCEQNLNHDAMYWYRQDPGQGLRLIYYSQIVNDFQKGDIAEGYSVSREKKESFPLTVTSAQKNPTAFYLCASSSRTRSGYEQYFGPGTRLTVT.

The rearrangement joins TRBV7-2 to TRBJ2-3; maybe TRBD1 (6 bases). Germline V CDR1 and CDR2: SGHTA, FQGNSA. Trimming left V 4 bases short and J 2 bases short, with 13 bases between. CDR3 length equals 15 residues. The CDR3 here is CASSSDRFSTDTQYF. DNA of the CDR3: TGTGCCAGCAGCTCCGACAGGTTTTCCACAGATACGCAGTATTTT.

This chain links TRBV30 with TRBJ1-2; D unclear. This CDR3 region has 12 residues. V was clipped by 0 bases and J by 4 bases, with 6 bases between them. The V gene's germline CDR1 is GTSNPN and CDR2 SVGIG (reference sequence). This CDR3 reads CAWSVHTYGYTF. The CDR3 DNA is TGTGCCTGGAGTGTACATACCTATGGCTACACCTTC.

The rearrangement joins TRBV15 to TRBJ2-7, with D unclear. V was clipped by 4 bases and J by 3 bases, with 10 bases between them. This CDR3 region has 13 residues. Germline V gene lookup returns CDR1 LNHNV and CDR2 YYDKDF (reference sequence). The CDR3 is CATSNAIYYEQYF. In nucleotides, the CDR3 is TGTGCCACCAGCAACGCGATTTACTACGAGCAGTACTTC.